What follows are 27 T cell receptor beta chains derived from one specimen sequenced in a study of T cells in Graves' hyperthyroidism and ophthalmopathy. RNA transcripts provided the source from which TCR beta CDR3 regions were amplified. The TCR CDR3 first-round RT-PCR relied on the HTBI primer set. TCRdb independently ran MiXCR on the multiplex PCR reads; one entry per CDR3 protein. The sample lists around 600,000 distinct CDR3 sequences; about 14% were seen once. The sample taken for sequencing was blood. The receptors shown here come from a young woman with Graves' ophthalmopathy.

This clonotype came up a few times. The J gene is TRBJ1-6, the V gene TRBV6-9; TRBD1 aligns across 10 bases. The CDR3 totals 14 residues. Germline trimming cut 7 bases from V and 12 bases from J; bases unmatched to any gene: 9. The germline V gene has CDR1 MNHGY and CDR2 SVAAGI. The DNA for the CDR3 is TGTGCCAGCACTTTGGGACAGGGGCTGGGACCCCTCCACTTT. Amino acids: CASTLGQGLGPLHF.

This clonotype was counted ten times or more. The chain carries TRBV12-5 and TRBJ2-3; 8 bases are a match to TRBD2. Germline-derived CDR1 and CDR2 are LGHNT and FRNRAP. Losses at the gene ends were 6 bases for V and 0 bases for J; bases not matched to a gene: 8. CDR3 length equals 16 residues. This CDR3 is CASGQGASGSTDTQYF. As DNA, the CDR3 is TGTGCTAGTGGGCAAGGGGCTAGCGGGAGCACAGATACGCAGTATTTT.

This clonotype was seen a handful of times. V and J are TRBV25-1 and TRBJ2-3; TRBD2 matches at 7 bases. Per the germline V gene, CDR1 is MGHDK and CDR2 is SYGVNS. This CDR3 spans 16 amino acids. The trim removed 2 bases at V and 3 bases at J, leaving 8 bases unmatched. In nucleotides, the CDR3 is TGTGCCAGCAGTGAACGTCGCGGGAGAGGGACAGATACGCAGTATTTT. It yields the protein CASSERRGRGTDTQYF.

This clonotype was recorded a few times. The rearrangement uses TRBV27 and TRBJ1-3; the D gene is possibly TRBD1 (5 bases). Trimming shortened V by 4 bases and J by 0 bases, and 10 bases separated the two germline ends. This CDR3 is 15 amino acids long. CDR1 and CDR2 (germline): MNHEY, SMNVEV (reference sequence). The CDR3 is CASSWDGGSGNTIYF. The CDR3 DNA reads TGTGCCAGCAGTTGGGACGGTGGCTCTGGAAACACCATATATTTT.

Only a few counts were recorded for this clonotype. V usage is TRBV10-3 and J usage is TRBJ1-3; 7 nucleotides line up with TRBD1. The CDR3 runs to 14 residues. The V gene's germline CDR1 is ENHRY and CDR2 SYGVKD. Germline trimming cut 2 bases from V and 3 bases from J; bases unmatched to any gene: 1. Here the CDR3 reads CAISETGDGNTIYF. CDR3 nucleotides: TGTGCCATCAGTGAGACAGGGGATGGAAACACCATATATTTT.

The chain carries TRBV2 and TRBJ2-5, with 16 bases identical to TRBD2. Per germline, CDR1 SNHLY and CDR2 FYNNEI. V shed 6 bases, J shed 3 bases, and the junction held 4 bases outside the gene matches. The CDR3 totals 16 residues. This CDR3 is CASRPGTSGREETQYF. The CDR3 nucleotides read TGTGCCAGCAGACCTGGGACTAGCGGGAGGGAAGAGACCCAGTACTTC.

This clonotype was recorded a few times. The chain recombines TRBV19 with TRBJ2-7; D is possibly TRBD1 (6 bases). The CDR3 sequence is 20 residues long. The V end lost 1 base, the J end lost 5 bases, and 30 bases lay between the germline ends. From germline, CDR1 is LNHDA and CDR2 SQIVND (reference sequence). In DNA form, the CDR3 reads TGTGCCAGTAGTATAGGTGGACAGTACACAGTATTATTTCGTTTCCACGAGCAGTACTTC. It codes for CASSIGGQYTVLFRFHEQYF.

This clonotype has just a few counts. The V gene is TRBV2, the J gene TRBJ2-2, with a weak D call TRBD2 (6 bases). V lost 4 bases and J 7 bases, leaving 16 bases between the germline ends. Per germline, CDR1 SNHLY and CDR2 FYNNEI. The CDR3 is 15 residues long. CDR3 DNA sequence: TGTGCCAGCAGTGTGCGGGGCCCGCCCGGCGGGGAGCTGTTTTTT. This sequence encodes CASSVRGPPGGELFF.

Many counts were recorded for this clonotype. The chain combines TRBV6-2 or TRBV6-3 with TRBJ2-5, with D possibly matching TRBD2 (6 bases). Trimming shortened V by 0 bases and J by 5 bases, and 19 bases separated the two germline ends. The CDR3 totals 17 residues. CDR1 is MNHEY, CDR2 SVGEGT, per germline. CDR3 in amino acids: CASSYSRGRGERETQYF. The CDR3 DNA sequence: TGTGCCAGCAGTTACTCGAGGGGACGCGGGGAGCGGGAGACCCAGTACTTC.

This clonotype has more than one count but fewer than ten. CDR3 protein: CASGLVGHEAFF. The CDR3 region has the DNA TGTGCTAGTGGTTTGGTAGGGCATGAAGCTTTCTTT. The J gene is TRBJ1-1, the V gene TRBV12-5; no reliable D call. CDR1 and CDR2 (germline): LGHNT, FRNRAP. The CDR3 is 12 residues long. V was trimmed by 0 bases and J by 7 bases, leaving 6 bases between them.

This clonotype occurred many times. This chain links TRBV20-1 with TRBJ2-3, with 9 bases aligning to TRBD1. V lost 1 base, J lost 4 bases, and 6 bases stayed unmatched. Germline CDR1 reads DFQATT; CDR2 reads SNEGSKA (reference sequence). This CDR3 has 15 amino acids. The CDR3 DNA sequence: TGCAGTGCTAGAGGGGGACAGGGTGAGGCAGATACGCAGTATTTT. Its protein is CSARGGQGEADTQYF.

The table lists this clonotype with many counts. The V and J genes are TRBV10-3 and TRBJ2-1; 8 positions agree with TRBD2. Germline trimming cut 4 bases from V and 7 bases from J; bases unmatched to any gene: 12. The CDR3 has 16 amino acids. Germline-derived CDR1 and CDR2 are ENHRY and SYGVKD. The CDR3 reads CAISAVASGRSNEQFF. The CDR3 nucleotides are TGTGCCATCAGTGCAGTGGCCAGCGGGAGAAGTAATGAGCAGTTCTTC.

As regards this clonotype: A much bigger clone sits one base away, suggesting this may be a read error. The gene calls are TRBV19 and TRBJ1-1, with D possibly matching TRBD1 (6 bases). The CDR3 runs 14 residues. V lost 4 bases and J 4 bases, leaving 13 bases between the germline ends. Germline CDR1 and CDR2: LNHDA and SQIVND (reference sequence). The CDR3 sequence: CASSRGPSSTEAFF. CDR3 bases: TGTGCCAGTAGTAGGGGGCCCTCGAGCACTGAAGCTTTCTTT.

This clonotype was observed many times. V usage is TRBV6-2 or TRBV6-3 and J usage is TRBJ2-7; 9 nucleotides line up with TRBD2. CDR1 MNHEY and CDR2 SVGEGT come from the germline V gene. This CDR3 is 15 amino acids long. The junction had 8 bases not matched to a gene; V was cut back by 6 bases and J by 2 bases. The CDR3 DNA reads TGTGCCAGCAGACTTAACCTAGCGGGACCCTACGAGCAGTACTTC. Translating it yields CASRLNLAGPYEQYF.

V usage is TRBV7-9 and J usage is TRBJ2-1, with 14 bases that match TRBD2. CDR1 is SEHNR, CDR2 FQNEAQ, per germline (reference sequence). The CDR3 extends over 14 amino acids. Unmatched junction bases numbered 7, after V lost 10 bases and J lost 8 bases. The chain's CDR3 is CATGTSGSVDEQFF. The CDR3 region has the DNA TGTGCCACCGGGACTAGCGGGAGTGTCGATGAGCAGTTCTTC. The full variable domain, in which reference TRBV7-9 and TRBJ2-1 provide the parts outside the CDR3, is DTGVSQNPRHKITKRGQNVTFRCDPISEHNRLYWYRQTLGQGPEFLTYFQNEAQLEKSRLLSDRFSAERPKGSFSTLEIQRTEQGDSAMYLCATGTSGSVDEQFFGPGTRLTVL.

The chain carries TRBV6-1 and TRBJ2-6; no firm D call. Germline CDR1 and CDR2: MNHNS and SASEGT. Between the trimmed V and J ends, which lost 5 bases and 0 bases, there was a span of 11 bases. CDR3 length: 16 amino acids. CDR3 DNA: TGTGCCAGCAGTTATACCCGAAGCTCTGGGGCCAACGTCCTGACTTTC. Translating it yields CASSYTRSSGANVLTF.

The sample holds a few counts of this clonotype. The chain couples TRBV19 to TRBJ2-1; 8 nucleotides line up with TRBD2. The CDR3 totals 15 residues. Germline CDR1 and CDR2: LNHDA and SQIVND (reference sequence). V lost 4 bases to trimming and J lost 1 base; unmatched junction nucleotides: 3. CDR3 sequence (DNA): TGTGCCAGTAGTACCGTAGCGGGATCCTACAATGAGCAGTTCTTC. Translated, it gives CASSTVAGSYNEQFF.

This clonotype has only a few counts. This chain connects TRBV9 to TRBJ2-7, with 12 positions matching TRBD1. V lost 0 bases and J lost 2; bases outside the gene matches: 3. CDR1 and CDR2 (germline): SGDLS, YYNGEE. CDR3 length equals 16 residues. The CDR3 DNA reads TGTGCCAGCAGCGTAGGGGGGACAGGGGGCCCCTACGAGCAGTACTTC. Its translation: CASSVGGTGGPYEQYF.

This clonotype was counted ten times or more. The V and J genes are TRBV7-2 and TRBJ1-1; D may be TRBD1 (6 bases). This CDR3 region has 13 residues. V lost 5 bases, J lost 5 bases, and 12 bases lay in between. Germline-derived CDR1 and CDR2 are SGHTA and FQGNSA. DNA for the CDR3: TGTGCCAGCAGCCCGAACAGGGATACTGAAGCTTTCTTT. Its protein product is CASSPNRDTEAFF.

At least ten counts were recorded for this clonotype. The gene calls are TRBV11-2 and TRBJ2-1, with a tentative D call TRBD1 (5 bases). CDR1 and CDR2 from the germline V gene are SGHAT and FQNNGV. The length of the CDR3 is 17 residues. V was pared by 0 bases and J by 0 bases, with 12 bases between. The CDR3 DNA reads as TGTGCCAGCAGCTTAGATTGGGGCAGCAGCTCCTACAATGAGCAGTTCTTC. Its translation is CASSLDWGSSSYNEQFF.

A word on this clonotype: With a much larger clone just one base away, this may be a read error. The CDR3 nucleotides read TGTGCCTGGAGGAGGTACACTGAAGCTTTCTTT. This sequence encodes CAWRRYTEAFF. The chain combines TRBV30 with TRBJ1-1; D is unresolved. CDR3 length: 11 amino acids. V was pared by 3 bases and J by 3 bases, with 5 bases between. CDR1 GTSNPN and CDR2 SVGIG come from the germline V gene (reference sequence).

This clonotype was seen only once. The chain uses TRBV19 and TRBJ1-5; D is unclear. The ends were cut back, 5 bases at V and 4 bases at J, with 12 bases in the middle. CDR3 length equals 14 residues. Germline CDR1 LNHDA, CDR2 SQIVND (reference sequence). The CDR3 DNA sequence: TGTGCCAGTAGTGACTGGCAATATAATCAGCCCCAGCATTTT. Translated, it gives CASSDWQYNQPQHF.

This clonotype was detected a few times. V gene TRBV20-1 combines with J gene TRBJ2-5; 11 nucleotides agree with TRBD2. This CDR3 comprises 15 residues. Looked up from germline, CDR1 is DFQATT and CDR2 is SNEGSKA (reference sequence). The V and J ends lost 3 bases and 2 bases, in that order; junction bases with no gene match: 5. DNA of the CDR3: TGCAGTGCTAGTGGGCTAGCGGGAGGTCAAGAGACCCAGTACTTC. Its protein is CSASGLAGGQETQYF.

There are a few counts of this clonotype. This CDR3 reads CASSPIGENEQFF. The CDR3 DNA reads as TGTGCCAGCAGCCCCATAGGAGAGAATGAGCAGTTCTTC. This chain joins TRBV6-2 or TRBV6-3 and TRBJ2-1, with D unclear. The germline V and J ends were trimmed by 6 bases and 7 bases, with 13 bases remaining between them. The CDR3 loop spans 13 amino acids. Germline assignment: CDR1 MNHEY and CDR2 SVGEGT.

The genes are TRBV19 and TRBJ2-1; TRBD2 agrees at 11 bases. Per the germline V gene, CDR1 is LNHDA and CDR2 is SQIVND (reference sequence). The V gene end was trimmed by 4 bases and the J gene end by 7 bases; junction bases not matched to a gene: 9. The CDR3 sequence is 16 residues long. In DNA form, the CDR3 reads TGTGCCAGTAGTACCCAGACTAGCGGGACGCGGAATGAGCAGTTCTTC. Residues: CASSTQTSGTRNEQFF.

This clonotype was recorded a few times. The chain employs TRBV10-3 and TRBJ2-7; no clear D gene. The length of the CDR3 is 13 residues. The germline gives CDR1 ENHRY, CDR2 SYGVKD. Between the trimmed V and J ends, which lost 4 bases and 2 bases, there was a span of 9 bases. The chain's CDR3 is CAISATNTYEQYF. The CDR3 nucleotides read TGTGCCATCAGTGCTACGAATACCTACGAGCAGTACTTC.

V usage is TRBV6-4 and J usage is TRBJ1-2; 7 bases match TRBD1. Germline V gene lookup returns CDR1 MRHNA and CDR2 SNTAGT. V trimming: 6 bases; J trimming: 5 bases; junction bases outside the gene matches: 6. The CDR3 is 13 amino acids. The CDR3 bases are TGTGCCAGCAGGGCTGACAGGGAGTATGGCTACACCTTC. Its translation is CASRADREYGYTF.